Below, 15 T cell receptor beta chains from the same sample are listed, as sequenced in a study of cytomegalovirus exposure and HLA in healthy donors. PCR was performed using 60 Vbeta and 13 Jbeta primers. The repertoire was sequenced with immunoSEQ multiplex PCR; TCRdb's copy has only in-frame clones and lacks some. In the table there are about 140,000 clones, roughly 73% of which are singletons. The sample taken for sequencing was PBMCs. The source is a woman in her forties in good health and CMV-seronegative.

This chain uses TRBV28 with TRBJ1-3; no firm D call. Germline V gives CDR1 MDHEN, CDR2 SYDVKM. V was shortened by 7 bases and J by 4 bases, with 14 bases between the two germline ends. CDR3 length: 14 residues. CDR3 amino acids: CASIASLRGNTIYF. The CDR3 DNA reads TGTGCCAGCATCGCGTCGTTGAGAGGAAACACCATATATTTT. The entire variable domain, with the rest obtained from reference TRBV28 and TRBJ1-3, is as follows: DVKVTQSSRYLVKRTGEKVFLECVQDMDHENMFWYRQDPGLGLRLIYFSYDVKMKEKGDIPEGYSVSREKKERFSLILESASTNQTSMYLCASIASLRGNTIYFGEGSWLTVV.

The chain carries TRBV5-1 and TRBJ2-1; 11 nucleotides agree with TRBD2. The CDR3 contains 16 residues. Trimming at V came to 4 bases and at J to 4 bases, leaving 7 bases not matched to a gene. Per the germline V gene, CDR1 is SGHRS and CDR2 is YFSETQ. The DNA for the CDR3 is TGCGCCAGCAGCCAGACAACTAGCGGGGGTTACAATGAGCAGTTCTTC. As protein: CASSQTTSGGYNEQFF. The complete variable domain, with remaining parts taken from reference TRBV5-1 and TRBJ2-1, reads KAGVTQTPRYLIKTRGQQVTLSCSPISGHRSVSWYQQTPGQGLQFLFEYFSETQRNKGNFPGRFSGRQFSNSRSEMNVSTLELGDSALYLCASSQTTSGGYNEQFFGPGTRLTVL.

The chain employs TRBV5-6 and TRBJ2-1, with TRBD2 identical over 13 bases. CDR1 SGHDT and CDR2 YYEEEE come from the germline V gene. This CDR3 region has 16 residues. The V gene end was trimmed by 4 bases and the J gene end by 5 bases; junction bases not matched to a gene: 6. The CDR3 reads CASSHTSGGADNEQFF. The CDR3 DNA follows: TGTGCCAGCAGCCATACTAGCGGGGGGGCTGACAATGAGCAGTTCTTC.

This sequence joins TRBV6-5 and TRBJ2-7; D is uncertain. CDR1 and CDR2 from the germline V gene are MNHEY and SVGAGI. The CDR3 sequence is 15 residues long. With 8 bases removed from V and 2 bases from J, the gap between germline ends came to 19 bases. DNA of the CDR3: TGTGCCAGCTCCGTCCTATCGATAGACACCTACGAGCAGTACTTC. The encoded protein is CASSVLSIDTYEQYF.

The rearrangement links TRBV7-8 to TRBJ2-1; 12 bases line up with TRBD2. V shed 1 base, J shed 0 bases, and the junction held 10 bases outside the gene matches. This CDR3 region has 20 residues. From germline, CDR1 is SGHVS and CDR2 FQNEAQ. The CDR3 here is CASSLEPSGGAWGSYNEQFF. The DNA for the CDR3 is TGTGCCAGCAGCTTAGAACCTAGCGGGGGGGCTTGGGGCTCCTACAATGAGCAGTTCTTC. Together with reference TRBV7-8 and TRBJ2-1, the CDR3 gives the full variable domain: GAGVSQSPRYKVAKRGQDVALRCDPISGHVSLFWYQQALGQGPEFLTYFQNEAQLDKSGLPSDRFFAERPEGSVSTLKIQRTQQEDSAVYLCASSLEPSGGAWGSYNEQFFGPGTRLTVL.

The chain has TRBV18 and TRBJ1-3; D gene uncertain. The length of the CDR3 is 13 residues. From germline, CDR1 is KGHSH and CDR2 LQKENI. V lost 3 bases, J lost 0 bases, and 3 bases lay in between. CDR3 loop: CASSPISGNTIYF. The CDR3, as DNA: TGTGCCAGCTCACCTATCTCTGGAAACACCATATATTTT.

The V call is TRBV18, the J call TRBJ2-2, with a possible D match to TRBD2 (5 bases). CDR1 is KGHSH and CDR2 is LQKENI in the germline V gene. The CDR3 runs to 14 residues. The ends were cut back, 3 bases at V and 4 bases at J, with 9 bases in the middle. This CDR3 is CASSPTTTTGELFF. The CDR3 nucleotides are TGTGCCAGCTCACCGACGACTACCACCGGGGAGCTGTTTTTT.

This clone was observed once. This chain links TRBV2 with TRBJ2-3; TRBD2 matches at 8 bases. Per the germline V gene, CDR1 is SNHLY and CDR2 is FYNNEI. This CDR3 comprises 15 residues. The junction had 8 bases not matched to a gene; V was cut back by 6 bases and J by 3 bases. In DNA form, the CDR3 reads TGTGCCAGCAGCCTTAGCGGGGTGGGGACAGATACGCAGTATTTT. Its protein product is CASSLSGVGTDTQYF.

The rearrangement links TRBV6-5 to TRBJ1-1, with D perhaps TRBD1 (6 bases). Germline CDR1 is MNHEY and CDR2 is SVGAGI. V was shortened by 6 bases and J by 11 bases, with 16 bases between the two germline ends. The CDR3 is made up of 12 amino acids. The DNA of the CDR3 is TGTGCCAGCAGCCAAACCGGGACACACGCTTTCTTT. Amino acid sequence: CASSQTGTHAFF.

V and J are TRBV6-5 and TRBJ1-6; 9 bases agree with TRBD1. The V gene end was trimmed by 9 bases and the J gene end by 7 bases; junction bases not matched to a gene: 10. This CDR3 comprises 15 residues. CDR1 and CDR2 (germline): MNHEY, SVGAGI. CDR3 amino acids: CASRTGEERNSPLHF. The CDR3 bases are TGTGCCAGTAGGACAGGGGAGGAGAGGAATTCACCCCTCCACTTT.

In its sample, this clone was seen once. V gene TRBV2 combines with J gene TRBJ1-6; 8 bases match TRBD1. CDR1 is SNHLY, CDR2 FYNNEI, per germline. This CDR3 has 17 residues. The V and J ends lost 4 bases and 10 bases, in that order; junction bases with no gene match: 15. This chain's CDR3 is CASSALDRGFFKSPLHF. The CDR3 region has the DNA TGTGCCAGCAGTGCGTTAGACAGGGGCTTTTTTAAGTCACCCCTCCACTTT. Filled out from reference TRBV2 and TRBJ1-6, the complete variable domain reads EPEVTQTPSHQVTQMGQEVILRCVPISNHLYFYWYRQILGQKVEFLVSFYNNEISEKSEIFDDQFSVERPDGSNFTLKIRSTKLEDSAMYFCASSALDRGFFKSPLHFGNGTRLTVT.

The genes are TRBV9 and TRBJ2-3; D possibly corresponds to TRBD2 (6 bases). V shed 3 bases and J shed 0 bases, with 8 bases lying between them. The CDR3 consists of 14 residues. CDR1 SGDLS and CDR2 YYNGEE come from the germline V gene. CDR3: CASSGGLSTDTQYF. In nucleotides, the CDR3 is TGTGCCAGCAGCGGAGGACTAAGCACAGATACGCAGTATTTT.

V is TRBV29-1 and J is TRBJ2-5, with a weak D call TRBD1 (6 bases). The CDR3 consists of 14 residues. V dropped 3 bases and J dropped 5 bases, with 16 bases sitting between them. CDR1 and CDR2 (germline): SQVTM, ANQGSEA. The CDR3 nucleotides are TGCAGCGTTGAGTTGCAGGGGAAGCGGGAGACCCAGTACTTC. Translating it yields CSVELQGKRETQYF.

The chain is built from TRBV6-4 and TRBJ2-1; the D gene is possibly TRBD2 (5 bases). CDR1 is MRHNA and CDR2 is SNTAGT in the germline V gene. With 4 bases removed from V and 2 bases from J, the gap between germline ends came to 12 bases. The CDR3 runs 15 residues. The CDR3 bases are TGTGCCAGCAGTGTAACCGTGGGAGCCTACAATGAGCAGTTCTTC. Encoded protein: CASSVTVGAYNEQFF.

The chain has TRBV7-9 and TRBJ1-2, with D unresolved. The CDR3 extends over 17 amino acids. Trimming removed 0 bases at V and 0 bases at J, with 14 bases between. Per germline, CDR1 SEHNR and CDR2 FQNEAQ (reference sequence). The CDR3 DNA is TGTGCCAGCAGCTTAGCCGGTGACATCCCCTCTAACTATGGCTACACCTTC. Protein: CASSLAGDIPSNYGYTF.